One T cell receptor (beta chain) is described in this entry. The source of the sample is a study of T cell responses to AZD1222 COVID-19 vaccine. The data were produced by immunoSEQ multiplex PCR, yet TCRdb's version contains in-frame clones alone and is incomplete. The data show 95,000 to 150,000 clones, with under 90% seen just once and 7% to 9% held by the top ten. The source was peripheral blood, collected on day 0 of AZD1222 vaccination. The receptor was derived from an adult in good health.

This CDR3 reads CASSQDRTATQHF. The DNA for the CDR3 is TGCGCCAGCAGCCAAGATCGTACAGCGACCCAGCATTTT. The chain uses TRBV4-3 and TRBJ1-5; D is ambiguous. This CDR3 comprises 13 residues. Germline assignment: CDR1 LGHNA and CDR2 YSLEER. V was shortened by 0 bases and J by 11 bases, with 11 bases between the two germline ends.